The 23 T cell receptor beta chains reported below all come from one sample, sequenced in a study of TIL therapy for anti-PD-1-resistant metastatic lung cancer. This was the immunoSEQ v3 assay. This table comes from immunoSEQ multiplex PCR, and its TCRdb copy is limited to in-frame clones, with some not included. Of under 70,000 clones in the sample, 73% were seen once. Specified time point: pre-treatment sample, taken before nivolumab and TIL therapy. The sample consisted of blood, taken at baseline. The receptors stem from a person between 25 and 80 years old with non-small cell lung cancer.

The chain combines TRBV10-2 with TRBJ2-1; no definite D call. Germline V lookup: CDR1 WSHSY, CDR2 SAAADI. The CDR3 has 12 residues. Trimming removed 3 bases at V and 5 bases at J, with 5 bases between. CDR3 loop: CASSEGNNEQFF. The DNA of the CDR3 is TGCGCCAGCAGTGAAGGAAACAATGAGCAGTTCTTC.

This chain joins TRBV7-2 and TRBJ1-3; D unclear. The CDR3 covers 18 residues. Trimming cost V 2 bases and J 0 bases, with 17 bases left between them. The germline gives CDR1 SGHTA, CDR2 FQGNSA. In nucleotides, the CDR3 is TGTGCCAGCAGCTTAAATCCCCGCATTCCCGGCTCTGGAAACACCATATATTTT. Its protein is CASSLNPRIPGSGNTIYF.

This clone was seen a single time. CDR3 sequence: CASSEKGWRSGRQAYQETQYF. The CDR3 DNA follows: TGTGCCAGCAGTGAAAAGGGTTGGCGGTCCGGACGACAGGCTTATCAAGAGACCCAGTACTTC. The chain links TRBV6-1 to TRBJ2-5; weak D call: TRBD1 (6 bases). V was shortened by 2 bases and J by 2 bases, with 30 bases between the two germline ends. The CDR3 covers 21 residues. Germline CDR1 reads MNHNS; CDR2 reads SASEGT.

This sequence joins TRBV20-1 and TRBJ2-3, with D tentatively TRBD1 (5 bases). V lost 6 bases and J lost 5, with 6 bases in between. The CDR3 is 10 residues long. CDR1 is DFQATT, CDR2 SNEGSKA, per germline (reference sequence). In DNA, the CDR3 is TGCAGTGCCGACAGAGATACGCAGTATTTT. As protein: CSADRDTQYF.

The V call is TRBV28, the J call TRBJ2-5; TRBD2 is a possible D gene (5 bases). V was shortened by 3 bases and J by 1 base, with 6 bases between the two germline ends. Looked up from germline, CDR1 is MDHEN and CDR2 is SYDVKM. The CDR3 spans 13 residues. As DNA, the CDR3 is TGTGCCAGCAGTTTTGAGGGCCAAGAGACCCAGTACTTC. Translating gives CASSFEGQETQYF.

V usage is TRBV6-5 and J usage is TRBJ1-6, with D uncertain. Between the trimmed V and J ends, which lost 6 bases and 7 bases, there was a span of 10 bases. Germline V gene sequence: CDR1 MNHEY, CDR2 SVGAGI. The CDR3 totals 13 residues. CDR3 DNA sequence: TGTGCCAGCAGCGGACGGAGCAATTCACCCCTCCACTTT. Its translation is CASSGRSNSPLHF.

The V call is TRBV29-1, the J call TRBJ2-4; the D is unclear. The germline gives CDR1 SQVTM, CDR2 ANQGSEA. V lost 1 base to trimming and J lost 0 bases, with 13 bases between them. The CDR3 consists of 16 residues. The CDR3, as DNA: TGCAGCGTTGAAGGGGGAAGACACATAGCCAAAAACATTCAGTACTTC. This codes for CSVEGGRHIAKNIQYF. Together with reference TRBV29-1 and TRBJ2-4, the CDR3 gives the full variable domain: SAVISQKPSRDICQRGTSLTIQCQVDSQVTMMFWYRQQPGQSLTLIATANQGSEATYESGFVIDKFPISRPNLTFSTLTVSNMSPEDSSIYLCSVEGGRHIAKNIQYFGAGTRLSVL.

In this sample, this clone turned up a few times. The rearrangement uses TRBV28 and TRBJ2-1; TRBD2 matches 10 bases. This CDR3 contains 13 residues. The germline gives CDR1 MDHEN, CDR2 SYDVKM. The trim removed 2 bases at V and 14 bases at J, leaving 6 bases unmatched. The CDR3 DNA reads as TGTGCCAGCAGTTTAGAGAGCGGGAGGGACAAGTTCTTC. Translation: CASSLESGRDKFF.

The chain is built from TRBV6-6 and TRBJ1-5, with D possibly being TRBD1 (6 bases). The CDR3 length is 16 residues. Germline-derived CDR1 and CDR2 are MNHNY and SVGAGI (reference sequence). V was trimmed by 5 bases and J by 0 bases, leaving 14 bases between them. The CDR3 DNA reads as TGTGCCAGCAGTCGTCGGACAGTTTCTAGCAATCAGCCCCAGCATTTT. This sequence encodes CASSRRTVSSNQPQHF.

There are a few counts of this clone. V gene TRBV6-1 combines with J gene TRBJ2-7, with TRBD2 matching over 12 bases. CDR1 and CDR2 (germline): MNHNS, SASEGT. CDR3 length equals 13 residues. Germline trimming cut 8 bases from V and 5 bases from J; bases unmatched to any gene: 4. DNA for the CDR3: TGTGCCAGCCTAGCGGGAGGGCCCGACGAGCAGTACTTC. It encodes CASLAGGPDEQYF.

The chain carries TRBV5-4 and TRBJ2-2; TRBD2 matches at 13 bases. CDR3 length: 17 amino acids. Trimming cost V 6 bases and J 4 bases; bases outside gene matches: 9. The germline V gene encodes CDR1 SGHNT and CDR2 YYREEE (reference sequence). CDR3 region: CASKPGTSGDLTGELFF. The CDR3 region has the DNA TGTGCCAGCAAGCCCGGGACTAGCGGGGATCTCACCGGGGAGCTGTTTTTT.

The V call is TRBV6-5, the J call TRBJ1-1; D gene unclear. CDR1 and CDR2 (germline): MNHEY, SVGAGI. Trimming pared 4 bases from V and 11 bases from J, leaving 14 bases between. The CDR3 covers 12 residues. The CDR3 sequence: CASSSTGVLAFF. The CDR3 nucleotides read TGTGCCAGCAGTTCCACTGGGGTGTTGGCTTTCTTT.

The chain combines TRBV4-2 with TRBJ1-6, with D possibly TRBD1 on 5 matching bases. The CDR3 has 16 residues. Germline values: CDR1 LGHNA, CDR2 YNFKEQ. V gave up 0 bases and J gave up 8 bases, with 14 bases separating them. In nucleotides, the CDR3 is TGTGCCAGCAGCCAAGAGTCCGGGGGAGGATATTCACCCCTCCACTTT. Protein: CASSQESGGGYSPLHF.

This clone was picked up many times. The chain combines TRBV4-2 with TRBJ2-5, with D possibly TRBD2 on 6 matching bases. This CDR3 has 16 amino acids. V gave up 0 bases and J gave up 2 bases, with 13 bases separating them. The germline V gene encodes CDR1 LGHNA and CDR2 YNFKEQ. The CDR3 coding sequence is TGTGCCAGCAGCCAAGATCTGCGGGGAAGACAAGAGACCCAGTACTTC. Translated: CASSQDLRGRQETQYF.

The V call is TRBV7-7, the J call TRBJ2-2; D possibly corresponds to TRBD2 (6 bases). Germline assignment: CDR1 SSHAT and CDR2 FNYEAQ (reference sequence). This CDR3 is 13 amino acids long. V gave up 7 bases and J gave up 2 bases, with 8 bases separating them. As DNA, the CDR3 is TGTGCCAGCACGCGGGGCAACACCGGGGAGCTGTTTTTT. Protein sequence: CASTRGNTGELFF.

The chain uses TRBV19 and TRBJ2-5; possibly TRBD1 for D (5 bases). The CDR3 sequence is 14 residues long. Germline-derived CDR1 and CDR2 are LNHDA and SQIVND (reference sequence). Trimming pared 3 bases from V and 0 bases from J, leaving 8 bases between. Written as DNA, the CDR3 is TGTGCCAGTAGTATGGGGCAGAACCAAGAGACCCAGTACTTC. This sequence encodes CASSMGQNQETQYF.

The J gene is TRBJ2-7, the V gene TRBV4-3; 10 bases are a match to TRBD2. There are 15 residues in the CDR3. The junction had 9 bases not matched to a gene; V was cut back by 4 bases and J by 6 bases. In germline, CDR1 is LGHNA, CDR2 YSLEER. CDR3 loop: CASSPQLAGIGEQYF. In DNA, the CDR3 is TGCGCCAGCAGCCCCCAACTAGCGGGGATCGGCGAGCAGTACTTC.

Only one count was recorded for this clone. The J gene is TRBJ2-7, the V gene TRBV15; 9 bases agree with TRBD1. The CDR3 sequence is 16 residues long. In germline, CDR1 is LNHNV, CDR2 YYDKDF (reference sequence). Losses at the gene ends were 5 bases for V and 5 bases for J; bases not matched to a gene: 13. The DNA of the CDR3 is TGTGCCACCAGCCGTAATCGTCCCGGGACAGGGCACGAGCAGTACTTC. It yields the protein CATSRNRPGTGHEQYF. The whole variable domain, remainder taken from reference TRBV15 and TRBJ2-7, is DAMVIQNPRYQVTQFGKPVTLSCSQTLNHNVMYWYQQKSSQAPKLLFHYYDKDFNNEADTPDNFQSRRPNTSFCFLDIRSPGLGDTAMYLCATSRNRPGTGHEQYFGPGTRLTVT.

The chain is built from TRBV7-4 and TRBJ2-2, with TRBD2 matching 12 bases. The CDR3 consists of 18 residues. Germline V gene sequence: CDR1 SGHVT, CDR2 SQSDAQ. The ends lost 1 base at V and 3 bases at J; junction bases unmatched: 6. CDR3 DNA: TGTGCCAGCAGCTTAGGCACTAGCGGGGGGACACACACCGGGGAGCTGTTTTTT. Its translation is CASSLGTSGGTHTGELFF.

This clone was picked up a small number of times. The rearrangement uses TRBV9 and TRBJ1-2; 8 bases align to TRBD1. V shed 3 bases and J 1 base; nucleotides not matched to a gene: 2. Germline V CDR1 and CDR2: SGDLS, YYNGEE. The CDR3 is 14 residues long. The CDR3 DNA follows: TGTGCCAGCAGCGCCGGACAGGGTAACTATGGCTACACCTTC. This codes for CASSAGQGNYGYTF.

This sequence joins TRBV12-5 and TRBJ2-1; no definite D call. CDR1 and CDR2 (germline): LGHNT, FRNRAP. This CDR3 contains 15 residues. The V end was cut by 1 base, the J end by 6 bases, with 13 bases between. Here the CDR3 DNA reads TGTGCTAGTGGTTTGGGTGAGGCGCAGACCAATGAGCAGTTCTTC. It encodes CASGLGEAQTNEQFF.

This clone has only a few counts. This sequence joins TRBV5-1 and TRBJ1-4; D possibly corresponds to TRBD1 (5 bases). The CDR3 spans 15 residues. Germline loops: CDR1 SGHRS, CDR2 YFSETQ. Trimming took 0 bases from V and 2 from J, leaving 8 bases between them. The CDR3 reads CASSLDGTTNEKLFF. Here the CDR3 DNA reads TGCGCCAGCAGCTTGGACGGGACCACTAATGAAAAACTGTTTTTT.

This chain uses TRBV6-5 with TRBJ2-1; D gene unclear. The CDR3 totals 15 residues. Germline V gives CDR1 MNHEY, CDR2 SVGAGI. V dropped 0 bases and J dropped 3 bases, with 9 bases sitting between them. CDR3 region: CASSYSIIGYNEQFF. The CDR3 DNA follows: TGTGCCAGCAGTTACTCGATTATCGGCTACAATGAGCAGTTCTTC.